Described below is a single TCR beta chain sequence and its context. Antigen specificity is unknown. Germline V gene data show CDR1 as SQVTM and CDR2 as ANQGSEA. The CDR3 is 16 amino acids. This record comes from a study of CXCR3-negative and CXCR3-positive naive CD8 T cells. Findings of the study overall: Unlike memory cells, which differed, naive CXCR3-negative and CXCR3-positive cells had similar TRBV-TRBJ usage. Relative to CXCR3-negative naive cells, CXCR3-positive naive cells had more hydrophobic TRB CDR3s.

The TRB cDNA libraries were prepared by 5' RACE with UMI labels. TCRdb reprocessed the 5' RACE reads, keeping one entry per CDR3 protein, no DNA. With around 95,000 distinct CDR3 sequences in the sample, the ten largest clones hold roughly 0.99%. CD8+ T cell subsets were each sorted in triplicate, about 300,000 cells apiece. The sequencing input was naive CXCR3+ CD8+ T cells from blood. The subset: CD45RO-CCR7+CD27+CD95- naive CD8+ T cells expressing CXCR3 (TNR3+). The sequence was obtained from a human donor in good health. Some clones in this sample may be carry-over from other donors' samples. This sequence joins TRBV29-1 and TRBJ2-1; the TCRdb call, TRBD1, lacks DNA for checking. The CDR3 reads CSVALRTGVSYNEQFF.